Below, 19 T cell receptor beta chains from the same sample are listed, as sequenced in a study of neurological immune-mediated disorders. TCRdb re-called the 5' RACE reads with MiXCR, one entry per CDR3 protein. The profile shows approximately 30,000 distinct CDR3 sequences, around 13% of them singletons. The time point is: longitudinal time-point 2. Source material: PBMCs. The receptors here all came from a woman aged 40 to 55 in good health.

The table lists this clonotype with many counts. CDR3 in DNA: TGTGCCAGCAGCCTCGGTGTCCCGCTTCCGGGCTATGGCTACACCTTC. Residues: CASSLGVPLPGYGYTF. The V and J genes are TRBV3-1 and TRBJ1-2; D not resolved. CDR3 size: 16 residues. Germline V lookup: CDR1 LGHDT, CDR2 YNNKEL (reference sequence). Trimming removed 4 bases at V and 4 bases at J, with 19 bases between.

The rearrangement links TRBV5-1 to TRBJ1-1, with TRBD1 as a possible D gene (6 bases). The germline gives CDR1 SGHRS, CDR2 YFSETQ. V dropped 1 base and J dropped 6 bases, with 10 bases sitting between them. CDR3 size: 13 residues. The CDR3 DNA follows: TGCGCCAGCAGCTTGATTGGGGGCCCTGAAGCTTTCTTT. This translates into CASSLIGGPEAFF.

There are many counts of this clonotype. The chain couples TRBV5-4 to TRBJ2-3, with D possibly TRBD2 on 6 matching bases. Trimming left V 1 base short and J 5 bases short, with 11 bases between. The CDR3 extends over 14 amino acids. The V gene's germline CDR1 is SGHNT and CDR2 YYREEE (reference sequence). CDR3 residues: CASSLSSEGDTQYF. The CDR3 coding sequence is TGTGCCAGCAGCTTGTCCTCGGAGGGAGATACGCAGTATTTT.

In this sample, this clonotype turned up many times. The rearrangement joins TRBV9 to TRBJ2-5; 9 positions match TRBD2. The germline gives CDR1 SGDLS, CDR2 YYNGEE. The CDR3 length is 18 residues. V gave up 0 bases and J gave up 2 bases; unmatched junction bases: 11. CDR3 sequence (DNA): TGTGCCAGCAGCGTAGGAGGAGGATTAGCGGGGGTACAAGAGACCCAGTACTTC. Amino acids: CASSVGGGLAGVQETQYF.

This clonotype was picked up a small number of times. This rearrangement joins TRBV9 to TRBJ2-1; TRBD1 might be the D (5 bases). The germline V gene has CDR1 SGDLS and CDR2 YYNGEE. This CDR3 contains 15 residues. Trimming pared 5 bases from V and 2 bases from J, leaving 14 bases between. CDR3 region: CASRASGSPYNEQFF. The DNA of the CDR3 is TGTGCCAGCAGGGCTTCAGGGTCCCCCTACAATGAGCAGTTCTTC. The full variable domain, with the rest looked up from reference TRBV9 and TRBJ2-1, is DSGVTQTPKHLITATGQRVTLRCSPRSGDLSVYWYQQSLDQGLQFLIQYYNGEERAKGNILERFSAQQFPDLHSELNLSSLELGDSALYFCASRASGSPYNEQFFGPGTRLTVL.

This clonotype was found many times. The CDR3 reads CASSQDWTSGGPETQYF. The CDR3 coding sequence is TGTGCCAGCAGCCAAGATTGGACTAGCGGGGGGCCAGAGACCCAGTACTTC. The chain combines TRBV4-2 with TRBJ2-5; 14 bases agree with TRBD2. The V and J ends lost 0 bases and 4 bases, in that order; junction bases with no gene match: 4. Germline V gene data show CDR1 as LGHNA and CDR2 as YNFKEQ. This CDR3 is built from 17 residues.

This clonotype is termed medium-sized (0.01 to 0.1%). The chain recombines TRBV2 with TRBJ1-1; D unresolved. CDR1 and CDR2 from the germline V gene are SNHLY and FYNNEI. Trimming cost V 3 bases and J 1 base, with 6 bases left between them. The CDR3 covers 13 residues. Here the CDR3 reads CASSELENTEAFF. Written as DNA, the CDR3 is TGTGCCAGCAGTGAGTTAGAGAACACTGAAGCTTTCTTT.

This clonotype was observed many times. This chain links TRBV7-2 with TRBJ2-7, with 7 positions matching TRBD1. Germline lookup yields CDR1 SGHTA and CDR2 FQGNSA. With V trimmed by 1 base and J by 6 bases, 12 bases remained unmatched. The CDR3 has 16 amino acids. CDR3 region: CASSLGIDRESGEQYF. For the CDR3, the DNA is TGTGCCAGCAGCTTAGGCATAGACAGGGAGAGCGGCGAGCAGTACTTC.

The chain combines TRBV7-2 with TRBJ2-1; 8 bases match TRBD2. The V and J ends lost 5 bases and 9 bases, in that order; junction bases with no gene match: 12. The V gene's germline CDR1 is SGHTA and CDR2 FQGNSA. The CDR3 has 15 residues. CDR3 protein: CASSPPRAGGSEQFF. As DNA, the CDR3 is TGTGCCAGCAGCCCCCCCCGGGCGGGGGGATCTGAGCAGTTCTTC.

This clonotype was observed at least ten times. The gene calls are TRBV5-1 and TRBJ2-7, with D perhaps TRBD1 (6 bases). V lost 3 bases to trimming and J lost 2 bases, with 9 bases between them. From germline, CDR1 is SGHRS and CDR2 YFSETQ. The CDR3 runs 13 residues. Written as DNA, the CDR3 is TGCGCCAGCAGCTCGGACAGCACCTACGAGCAGTACTTC. Protein product: CASSSDSTYEQYF.

This clonotype was counted many times. The chain joins TRBV24-1 to TRBJ2-3; TRBD1 aligns across 10 bases. CDR3 length equals 17 residues. Trimming took 4 bases from V and 2 from J; bases not matched to a gene: 8. Germline V gives CDR1 KGHDR, CDR2 SFDVKD. This chain's CDR3 is CATSDTPGTGDTDTQYF. The CDR3 DNA sequence: TGTGCCACCAGTGACACCCCCGGGACAGGGGACACAGATACGCAGTATTTT.

This clonotype was observed many times. The chain combines TRBV29-1 with TRBJ2-5; D is possibly TRBD2 (6 bases). V lost 4 bases and J 5 bases, leaving 11 bases between the germline ends. The germline gives CDR1 SQVTM, CDR2 ANQGSEA. The CDR3 is made up of 12 amino acids. The CDR3 region is CSVGGGDETQYF. CDR3 DNA: TGCAGCGTTGGGGGAGGCGATGAGACCCAGTACTTC. The variable domain in full, completed from reference TRBV29-1 and TRBJ2-5, reads SAVISQKPSRDICQRGTSLTIQCQVDSQVTMMFWYRQQPGQSLTLIATANQGSEATYESGFVIDKFPISRPNLTFSTLTVSNMSPEDSSIYLCSVGGGDETQYFGPGTRLLVL.

This clonotype was detected many times. The chain combines TRBV27 with TRBJ2-3, with 8 bases lining up with TRBD2. Germline V gives CDR1 MNHEY, CDR2 SMNVEV (reference sequence). The length of the CDR3 is 16 residues. V was pared by 3 bases and J by 2 bases, with 7 bases of the junction left unmatched. CDR3 protein: CASSFSLAGFTDTQYF. CDR3 bases: TGTGCCAGCAGTTTTTCCCTAGCGGGTTTCACAGATACGCAGTATTTT.

A remark on this clonotype: It may be a read error: a sequence one base away is much more abundant. The chain joins TRBV6-1 to TRBJ2-7, with D perhaps given as TRBD1 or TRBD2 (6 bases each). Germline lookup yields CDR1 MNHNS and CDR2 SASEGT. The ends were cut back, 11 bases at V and 2 bases at J, with 19 bases in the middle. This CDR3 is built from 14 residues. CDR3 in DNA: TGTGCCCGGGGGTCCCGGGGGCGTACCTACGAGCAGTACTTC. Its protein is CARGSRGRTYEQYF.

The chain is built from TRBV6-1 and TRBJ1-5; 8 bases fit TRBD1. This CDR3 contains 16 residues. Germline assignment: CDR1 MNHNS and CDR2 SASEGT. Trimming at V came to 6 bases and at J to 2 bases, leaving 9 bases not matched to a gene. The CDR3 DNA follows: TGTGCCAGCAGAGCCTCAGGGGGCGATGGCAATCAGCCCCAGCATTTT. This gives the protein CASRASGGDGNQPQHF.

There are many counts of this clonotype. The V and J genes are TRBV19 and TRBJ1-1, with unresolved D. The CDR3 loop spans 13 amino acids. Per the germline V gene, CDR1 is LNHDA and CDR2 is SQIVND (reference sequence). Trimming cost V 3 bases and J 4 bases, with 9 bases left between them. The CDR3 protein is CASSISWGTEAFF. The CDR3 DNA is TGTGCCAGTAGTATTTCCTGGGGCACTGAAGCTTTCTTT.

This clonotype was found many times. This rearrangement joins TRBV20-1 to TRBJ1-5, with unresolved D. V shed 3 bases and J shed 6 bases, with 15 bases lying between them. The germline V gene encodes CDR1 DFQATT and CDR2 SNEGSKA (reference sequence). CDR3 length equals 14 residues. The CDR3, as DNA: TGCAGTGCTAGTCAATTTCGGGCGAGTCAGCCCCAGCATTTT. It codes for CSASQFRASQPQHF.

In its sample, this clonotype was seen many times. V usage is TRBV5-1 and J usage is TRBJ2-1; D ambiguous. This CDR3 spans 15 amino acids. Germline V gene sequence: CDR1 SGHRS, CDR2 YFSETQ. V was shortened by 5 bases and J by 0 bases, with 12 bases between the two germline ends. The DNA for the CDR3 is TGCGCCAGCAGGATGGACCGGAGCTCCTACAATGAGCAGTTCTTC. Residues: CASRMDRSSYNEQFF.

The sample holds a few counts of this clonotype. The rearrangement uses TRBV15 and TRBJ2-7; D is unclear. From germline, CDR1 is LNHNV and CDR2 YYDKDF (reference sequence). V was clipped by 0 bases and J by 5 bases, with 8 bases between them. The CDR3 extends over 13 amino acids. The CDR3 sequence: CATSRDRFDEQYF. CDR3 DNA sequence: TGTGCCACCAGCAGAGATCGCTTCGACGAGCAGTACTTC.